One sample yielded the 3 T cell receptor beta chains listed below, sequenced in a study of blood T cell repertoires in COVID-19. The protocol was immunoSEQ multiplex PCR, while the TCRdb copy is restricted to in-frame clones and leaves out a portion. The table has 190,000 or so clones, 81% seen once; the top ten hold about a tenth. The sequenced sample consisted of PBMCs or T cells enriched from blood (not recorded which). The receptors originated from a man aged 40-55 years who had recovered from COVID-19.

The chain links TRBV27 to TRBJ1-2; D perhaps matches TRBD1 (5 bases). V was cut by 2 bases and J by 4 bases, with 8 bases left in between. Germline CDR1 MNHEY, CDR2 SMNVEV (reference sequence). CDR3 length: 13 amino acids. The CDR3 bases are TGTGCCAGCAGTTTAGAAAGGGGCTATGGCTACACCTTC. Translated, it gives CASSLERGYGYTF.

The chain recombines TRBV20-1 with TRBJ2-7; D is unresolved. The CDR3 runs to 15 residues. Germline V gives CDR1 DFQATT, CDR2 SNEGSKA (reference sequence). Trimming removed 3 bases from V and 5 bases from J, with 20 bases in between. The CDR3: CSASAGWSDRHEQYF. The CDR3 DNA reads as TGCAGTGCTAGTGCCGGGTGGTCCGACCGACACGAGCAGTACTTC.

The CDR3 loop is CASSDRPGTDTQYF. The CDR3, as DNA: TGTGCCAGCAGTGATCGTCCCGGCACAGATACGCAGTATTTT. The chain carries TRBV6-4 and TRBJ2-3, with no clear D. This CDR3 has 14 amino acids. V lost 3 bases, J lost 1 base, and 8 bases lay in between. Germline CDR1 and CDR2: MRHNA and SNTAGT.